These 13 T cell receptor beta chains were sequenced from one sample in a study of blood T cell repertoires in COVID-19. TCRdb's copy holds only in-frame clones and misses some; the assay was immunoSEQ multiplex PCR. The sample includes 250,000 to 400,000 clones, almost 90% of them seen just once. Sequencing used peripheral blood. The receptors were sampled from a woman aged 25 to 45 with COVID-19, enrolled during active disease.

A single count supports this clone. The chain couples TRBV27 to TRBJ1-4, with D possibly being TRBD1 (6 bases). The CDR3 spans 16 residues. Germline CDR1 MNHEY, CDR2 SMNVEV (reference sequence). Trimming pared 2 bases from V and 3 bases from J, leaving 13 bases between. This CDR3 is CASSLGRGIANEKLFF. The CDR3 region has the DNA TGTGCCAGCAGTTTAGGCAGGGGCATAGCTAATGAAAAACTGTTTTTT.

The V gene is TRBV4-2, the J gene TRBJ2-3; 8 bases fit TRBD2. This CDR3 region has 15 residues. CDR1 LGHNA and CDR2 YNFKEQ come from the germline V gene. Losses at the gene ends were 4 bases for V and 3 bases for J; bases not matched to a gene: 6. The CDR3 protein is CASSPRTSQTDTQYF. The CDR3 DNA sequence: TGTGCCAGCAGCCCCAGGACTAGCCAGACAGATACGCAGTATTTT.

This clone was detected only a few times. The CDR3, as DNA: TGCGCCAGCAGTGATAGCTCCTACGAGCAGTACTTC. The encoded protein is CASSDSSYEQYF. V usage is TRBV10-1 and J usage is TRBJ2-7; D unclear. Germline assignment: CDR1 WNHNN and CDR2 SYGVQD (reference sequence). The CDR3 contains 12 residues. V lost 3 bases, J lost 0 bases, and 3 bases lay in between.

This chain joins TRBV3-1 (or the pseudogene TRBV3-2) and TRBJ1-2, with a weak D call TRBD1 (5 bases). Germline CDR1 and CDR2: LGHDT and YNNKEL (reference sequence). The V and J ends lost 3 bases and 4 bases respectively, with 9 bases between them. The CDR3 consists of 13 residues. Here the CDR3 reads CASSQEGIYGYTF. In nucleotides, the CDR3 is TGTGCCAGCAGCCAGGAGGGGATCTATGGCTACACCTTC.

V is TRBV30 and J is TRBJ2-2, with TRBD2 as a possible D gene (6 bases). CDR1 is GTSNPN, CDR2 SVGIG, per germline (reference sequence). V lost 2 bases, J lost 6 bases, and 10 bases lay in between. The CDR3 consists of 13 residues. CDR3 protein: CAWSLSGPGELFF. In nucleotides, the CDR3 is TGTGCCTGGAGTCTTAGCGGTCCCGGGGAGCTGTTTTTT.

This chain links TRBV2 with TRBJ1-1, with D possibly matching TRBD1 (6 bases). The CDR3 has 13 amino acids. CDR1 SNHLY and CDR2 FYNNEI come from the germline V gene. V was clipped by 6 bases and J by 1 base, with 9 bases between them. The CDR3 protein is CASRNRENTEAFF. The DNA for the CDR3 is TGTGCCAGCAGGAACAGGGAGAACACTGAAGCTTTCTTT. The full variable domain, its missing parts supplied by reference TRBV2 and TRBJ1-1, is EPEVTQTPSHQVTQMGQEVILRCVPISNHLYFYWYRQILGQKVEFLVSFYNNEISEKSEIFDDQFSVERPDGSNFTLKIRSTKLEDSAMYFCASRNRENTEAFFGQGTRLTVV.

This chain's CDR3 is CASSLQGSTEAFF. The DNA for the CDR3 is TGTGCCAGCAGTTTACAGGGTAGCACTGAAGCTTTCTTT. The chain couples TRBV27 to TRBJ1-1; D is perhaps TRBD1 (5 bases). This CDR3 has 13 amino acids. Germline-derived CDR1 and CDR2 are MNHEY and SMNVEV (reference sequence). With 2 bases removed from V and 4 bases from J, the gap between germline ends came to 8 bases.

The rearrangement joins TRBV4-1 to TRBJ2-2; D ambiguous. Germline CDR1 is MGHRA and CDR2 is YSYEKL. The length of the CDR3 is 14 residues. The germline V and J ends were trimmed by 6 bases and 2 bases, with 10 bases remaining between them. The CDR3 nucleotides read TGCGCCAGCAGTTGGAACAGTAACACCGGGGAGCTGTTTTTT. Protein sequence: CASSWNSNTGELFF.

The gene calls are TRBV5-1 and TRBJ1-6; weak D call: TRBD1 (6 bases). CDR1 and CDR2 (germline): SGHRS, YFSETQ. The CDR3 extends over 14 amino acids. V lost 0 bases and J 11 bases, leaving 12 bases between the germline ends. In DNA, the CDR3 is TGCGCCAGCAGCTTGGACAGGGTCGCGGCACCCCTCCACTTT. As protein: CASSLDRVAAPLHF.

In nucleotides, the CDR3 is TGTGCCAGCAGCTCGTACCGGGACAGGGCGAATGGCTACACCTTC. This encodes CASSSYRDRANGYTF. The chain couples TRBV5-6 to TRBJ1-2; 9 bases match TRBD1. The CDR3 is 15 residues long. Looked up from germline, CDR1 is SGHDT and CDR2 is YYEEEE. Losses at the gene ends were 3 bases for V and 6 bases for J; bases not matched to a gene: 9.

The V gene is TRBV2, the J gene TRBJ2-3; 7 positions agree with TRBD2. The CDR3 covers 18 residues. Trimming cost V 5 bases and J 0 bases; bases outside gene matches: 14. CDR1 and CDR2 (germline): SNHLY, FYNNEI. CDR3 sequence (DNA): TGTGCCAGCAGTACTCCTGGGGCCGGGACTACTAGCACAGATACGCAGTATTTT. This translates into CASSTPGAGTTSTDTQYF.

The chain joins TRBV10-3 to TRBJ1-1; D may be TRBD1 (5 bases). Between the trimmed V and J ends, which lost 0 bases and 0 bases, there was a span of 17 bases. The CDR3 is made up of 18 amino acids. Germline lookup yields CDR1 ENHRY and CDR2 SYGVKD. CDR3 region: CAISESLKTAAMNTEAFF. The CDR3 bases are TGTGCCATCAGTGAGTCCCTGAAGACAGCAGCAATGAACACTGAAGCTTTCTTT.

The chain couples TRBV5-1 to TRBJ1-4; possibly TRBD1 for D (5 bases). The CDR3 covers 15 residues. From germline, CDR1 is SGHRS and CDR2 YFSETQ. V shed 0 bases and J shed 6 bases, with 12 bases lying between them. Written as DNA, the CDR3 is TGCGCCAGCAGCTTGGAGGGGACTACGGATGAAAAACTGTTTTTT. This encodes CASSLEGTTDEKLFF.